The rows below give T cell receptor beta chains drawn from one sample of a study of T-cell reconstitution after alpha-beta-depleted transplantation in children. TCRdb fed the PCR reads into MiXCR, producing one record per CDR3 protein. The sample includes hundreds of thousands of distinct CDR3 sequences, approximately 14% of them seen just once. The input for sequencing was PBMCs, taken before TCRalphabeta/CD19-depleted stem cell transplant. The receptors here all came from a girl under 10 years old with congenital amegakaryocytic thrombocytopenia, due to receive a stem cell transplant. The CDR3 runs from the conserved cysteine through the conserved F or W. D genes are given only for firm matches. Some rows have no size entry. The others give once, few or many, or a class for an expanded clone.

clone_size	d_call	j_call	v_call	cdr3_length	cdr3_nt	cdr3_aa
-	-	TRBJ1-4	TRBV30	12	TGTGCCTGTCCCCGCGTGAATGAAAAACTGTTTTTT	CACPRVNEKLFF
many	TRBD2	TRBJ2-3	TRBV20-1	13	TGCAGTGCCTCCTTAGCGGGACCAGATACGCAGTATTTT	CSASLAGPDTQYF
few	TRBD2	TRBJ2-3	TRBV3-1	19	TGTGCCAGCAGCCCTAGAAGGCTAGCGGGAGTGGTGGGGACGAATACGCAGTATTTT	CASSPRRLAGVVGTNTQYF
many	-	TRBJ1-5	TRBV14	13	TGTGCCAGCAGCCGGAGTTTCAATCAGCCCCAGCATTTT	CASSRSFNQPQHF
many	-	TRBJ1-1	TRBV10-3	14	TGTGCCATCACTCAAAGAATTGGGGATACTGAAGCTTTCTTT	CAITQRIGDTEAFF
many	-	TRBJ2-1	TRBV29-1	15	TGCAGCGTTGACGAGCGGCGGCTCGCCACCAATGAGCAGTTCTTC	CSVDERRLATNEQFF
many	-	TRBJ1-3	TRBV20-1	14	TGCAGTGCCGAGACGACGGGTGCTGGAAACACCATATATTTT	CSAETTGAGNTIYF
few	-	TRBJ2-7	TRBV6-1	13	TGTGCCAGCATGGCAAGGAGGTCCTACGAGCAGTACTTC	CASMARRSYEQYF
many	-	TRBJ2-1	TRBV10-3	11	TGTGCCATCAGTCCTGGGTATGAGCAGTTCTTC	CAISPGYEQFF
many	-	TRBJ2-5	TRBV20-1	15	TGCAGTGCTACGTTAGACTACAGGGATTGGGAGACCCAGTACTTC	CSATLDYRDWETQYF
-	-	TRBJ2-3	TRBV20-1	15	TGCAGTGCTAGGACAGCGGAACAATACACAGATACGCAGTATTTT	CSARTAEQYTDTQYF
-	TRBD1	TRBJ2-7	TRBV20-1	15	TGCAGTGCTAGAGCTCGGGGACAGGCCACCTACGAGCAGTACTTC	CSARARGQATYEQYF
many	TRBD1	TRBJ1-4	TRBV6-5	15	TGTGCCAGCAGTTACGCCGGGACAGGGGGTGAAAAACTGTTTTTT	CASSYAGTGGEKLFF
few	-	TRBJ2-1	TRBV7-3	15	TGTGCCAGCAGCTTAGGTAGACTAGGTACCTTCGAGCAGTTCTTC	CASSLGRLGTFEQFF
few	-	TRBJ2-1	TRBV5-1	16	TGCGCCAGCAGCTTGGAATCCACCCGGGCCTACAATGAGCAGTTCTTC	CASSLESTRAYNEQFF
many	TRBD2	TRBJ2-3	TRBV20-1	17	TGCAGTGCTAAGGGACTAGCGGGACCCCGGCTCACAGATACGCAGTATTTT	CSAKGLAGPRLTDTQYF
many	TRBD2	TRBJ2-3	TRBV12-3/TRBV12-4	17	TGTGCCAGCAGTTCCCTTAGCGGGAGGACTCTCACAGATACGCAGTATTTT	CASSSLSGRTLTDTQYF
-	-	TRBJ2-1	TRBV12-3/TRBV12-4	14	TGTGCCAGCAGCAACCAGGTGGCCTGGGGTGAGCAGTTCTTC	CASSNQVAWGEQFF
few	-	TRBJ1-1	TRBV18	17	TGTGCCAGCTCACCTCGGGGCGGCCAAGGAATGAACACTGAAGCTTTCTTT	CASSPRGGQGMNTEAFF